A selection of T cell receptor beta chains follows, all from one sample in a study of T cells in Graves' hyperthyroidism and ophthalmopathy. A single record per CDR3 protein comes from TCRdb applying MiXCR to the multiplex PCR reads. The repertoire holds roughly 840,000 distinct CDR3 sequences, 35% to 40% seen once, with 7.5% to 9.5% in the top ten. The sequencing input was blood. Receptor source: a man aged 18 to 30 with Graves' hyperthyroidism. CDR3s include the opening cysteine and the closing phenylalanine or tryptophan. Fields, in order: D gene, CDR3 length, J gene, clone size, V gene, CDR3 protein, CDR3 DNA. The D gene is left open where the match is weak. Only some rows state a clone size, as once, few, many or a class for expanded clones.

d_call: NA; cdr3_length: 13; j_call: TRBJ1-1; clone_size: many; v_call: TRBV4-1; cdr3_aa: CASSQGSGTEAFF; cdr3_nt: TGCGCCAGCAGCCAAGGTTCGGGCACTGAAGCTTTCTTT
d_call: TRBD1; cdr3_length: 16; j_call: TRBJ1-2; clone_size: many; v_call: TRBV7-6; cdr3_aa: CASSSLDGTGNYGYTF; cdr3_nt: TGTGCCAGCAGCTCCCTTGACGGGACAGGGAACTATGGCTACACCTTC
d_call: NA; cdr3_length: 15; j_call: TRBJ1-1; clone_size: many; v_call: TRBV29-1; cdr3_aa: CSVGLGGTMNTEAFF; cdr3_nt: TGCAGCGTTGGATTAGGGGGGACTATGAACACTGAAGCTTTCTTT
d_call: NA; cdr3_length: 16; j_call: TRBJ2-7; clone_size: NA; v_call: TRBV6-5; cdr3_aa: CASSTGAQQRAYEQYF; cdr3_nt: TGTGCCAGCAGTACAGGTGCCCAACAGAGGGCCTACGAGCAGTACTTC
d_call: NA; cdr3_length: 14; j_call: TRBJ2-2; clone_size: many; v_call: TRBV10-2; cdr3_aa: CASSPGSNTGELFF; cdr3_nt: TGCGCCAGCAGCCCAGGGTCGAACACCGGGGAGCTGTTTTTT
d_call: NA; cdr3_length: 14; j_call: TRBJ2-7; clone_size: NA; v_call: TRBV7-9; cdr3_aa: CACSSDPLVYEQYF; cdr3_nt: TGTGCCTGCAGCTCGGATCCCCTTGTATACGAGCAGTACTTC
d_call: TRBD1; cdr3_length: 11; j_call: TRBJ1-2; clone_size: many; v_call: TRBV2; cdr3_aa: CASSLKGTVTF; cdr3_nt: TGTGCCAGCAGTCTAAAAGGGACAGTAACCTTC
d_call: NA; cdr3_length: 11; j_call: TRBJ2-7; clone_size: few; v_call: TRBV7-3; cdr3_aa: CASMYGGEQYF; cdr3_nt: TGTGCCAGCATGTACGGCGGGGAGCAGTACTTC
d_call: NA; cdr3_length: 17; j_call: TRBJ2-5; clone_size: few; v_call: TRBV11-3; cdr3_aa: CASSWGWGGGPQETQYF; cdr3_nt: TGTGCCAGCAGCTGGGGTTGGGGCGGGGGCCCCCAAGAGACCCAGTACTTC
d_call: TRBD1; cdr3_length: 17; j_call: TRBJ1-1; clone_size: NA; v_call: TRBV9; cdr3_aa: CASSLGDRGSPGTEAFF; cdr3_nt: TGTGCCAGCAGCTTGGGGGACAGGGGCTCTCCGGGCACTGAAGCTTTCTTT
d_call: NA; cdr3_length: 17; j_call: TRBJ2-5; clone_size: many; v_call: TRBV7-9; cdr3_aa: CASSLGRLVGDGETQYF; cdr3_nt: TGTGCCAGCAGCTTAGGTCGTCTAGTCGGTGATGGGGAGACCCAGTACTTC
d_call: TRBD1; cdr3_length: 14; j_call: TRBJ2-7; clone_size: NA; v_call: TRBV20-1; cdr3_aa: CSARSGQGNYEQYF; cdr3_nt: TGCAGTGCTAGATCGGGACAGGGGAACTACGAGCAGTACTTC
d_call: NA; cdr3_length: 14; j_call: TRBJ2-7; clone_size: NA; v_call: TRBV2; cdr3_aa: CASSVDRLTYEQYF; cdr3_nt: TGTGCCAGCAGTGTCGACAGGTTAACCTACGAGCAGTACTTC
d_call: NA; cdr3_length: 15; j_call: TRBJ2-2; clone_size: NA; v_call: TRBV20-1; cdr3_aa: CSARVPGAGTGELFF; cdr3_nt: TGCAGTGCTAGAGTCCCCGGGGCGGGCACCGGGGAGCTGTTTTTT
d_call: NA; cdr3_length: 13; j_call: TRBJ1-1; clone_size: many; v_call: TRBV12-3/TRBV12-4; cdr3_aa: CASSFVPRTEAFF; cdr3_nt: TGTGCCAGCAGTTTCGTACCCCGGACTGAAGCTTTCTTT
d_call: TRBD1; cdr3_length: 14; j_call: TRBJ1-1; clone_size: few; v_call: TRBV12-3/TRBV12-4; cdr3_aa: CASTPTGLNTEAFF; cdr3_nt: TGTGCCAGCACCCCGACAGGGTTGAACACTGAAGCTTTCTTT
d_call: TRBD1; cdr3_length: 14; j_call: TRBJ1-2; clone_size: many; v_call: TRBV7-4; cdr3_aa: CASSETGGSYGYTF; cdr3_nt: TGTGCCAGCAGCGAGACAGGGGGCTCCTATGGCTACACCTTC
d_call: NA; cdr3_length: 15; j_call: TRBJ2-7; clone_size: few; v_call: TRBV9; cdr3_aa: CASSVSPLERYEQYF; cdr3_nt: TGTGCCAGCAGCGTATCGCCTTTAGAACGCTACGAGCAGTACTTC
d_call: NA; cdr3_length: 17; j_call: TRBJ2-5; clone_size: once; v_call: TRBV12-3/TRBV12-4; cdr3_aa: CASSPPMRGTPQETQYF; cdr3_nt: TGTGCCAGCAGTCCCCCGATGAGGGGAACCCCTCAAGAGACCCAGTACTTC
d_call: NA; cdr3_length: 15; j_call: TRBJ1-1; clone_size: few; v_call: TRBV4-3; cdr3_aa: CASSQDQGRYTEAFF; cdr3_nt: TGCGCCAGCAGCCAAGACCAGGGAAGGTACACTGAAGCTTTCTTT
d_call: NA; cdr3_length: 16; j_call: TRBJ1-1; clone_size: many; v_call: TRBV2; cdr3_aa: CASSEGDGGDALEAFF; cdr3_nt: TGTGCCAGCAGTGAAGGAGATGGCGGTGATGCACTTGAAGCTTTCTTT
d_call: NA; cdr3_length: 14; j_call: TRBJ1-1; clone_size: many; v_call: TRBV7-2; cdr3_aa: CASSFGRGNTEAFF; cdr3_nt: TGTGCCAGCAGCTTCGGCAGGGGGAACACTGAAGCTTTCTTT